This T cell receptor beta chain was profiled in a study of shared clonotypes between healthy human individuals. Profiled with immunoSEQ multiplex PCR; TCRdb holds only in-frame clones, not every one. The top ten clones hold about 1.1% of a sample with millions of clones, around 96% of them seen once. Remarks on this clone: Its matching antigen is unknown.

CD45RO-negative cells were positively selected for CCR7, leaving out terminally differentiated effector memory CD45RA+ cells. The CDR3 extends over 15 amino acids. Germline trimming cut 0 bases from V and 6 bases from J; bases unmatched to any gene: 4. Germline CDR1 reads MNHEY; CDR2 reads SVGAGI. Points from the study as a whole: Blood was the sole source, and tissue repertoires probably differ. It was observed that around 5% of naive CD4 clonotypes were shared across a handful of donors.

Sequencing was carried out using naive CD8+ T cells sorted from blood. This sequence originates from a man younger than 35 in good health. This rearrangement joins TRBV6-5 to TRBJ2-1; 8 bases map to TRBD2. The CDR3 nucleotides read TGTGCCAGCAGTTACTCTAGCGGGATTATCAATGAGCAGTTCTTC. It codes for CASSYSSGIINEQFF.